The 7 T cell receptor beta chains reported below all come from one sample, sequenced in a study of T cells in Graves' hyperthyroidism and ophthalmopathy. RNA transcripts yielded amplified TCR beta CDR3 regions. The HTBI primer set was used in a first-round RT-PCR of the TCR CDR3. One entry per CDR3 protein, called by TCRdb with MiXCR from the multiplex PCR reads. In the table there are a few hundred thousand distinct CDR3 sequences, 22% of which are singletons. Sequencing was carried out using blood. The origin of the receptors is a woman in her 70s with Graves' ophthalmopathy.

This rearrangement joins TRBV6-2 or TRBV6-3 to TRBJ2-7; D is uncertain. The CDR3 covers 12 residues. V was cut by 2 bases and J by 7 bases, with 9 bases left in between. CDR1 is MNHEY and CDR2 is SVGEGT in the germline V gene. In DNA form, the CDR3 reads TGTGCCAGCAGTTACAGGGTGGAGGAGCAGTACTTC. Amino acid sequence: CASSYRVEEQYF.

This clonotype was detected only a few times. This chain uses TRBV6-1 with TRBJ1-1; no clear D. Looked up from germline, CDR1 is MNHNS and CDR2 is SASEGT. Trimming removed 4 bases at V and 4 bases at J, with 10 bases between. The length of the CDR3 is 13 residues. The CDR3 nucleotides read TGTGCCAGCAGTGGGCTCCCGGCCACTGAAGCTTTCTTT. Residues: CASSGLPATEAFF.

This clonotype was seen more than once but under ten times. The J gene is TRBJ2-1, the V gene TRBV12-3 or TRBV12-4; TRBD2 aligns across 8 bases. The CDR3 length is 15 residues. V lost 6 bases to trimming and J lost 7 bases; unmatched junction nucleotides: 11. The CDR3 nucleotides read TGTGCCAGCAGCCGAGACGGGAGGGCCAAAAATGAGCAGTTCTTC. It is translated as CASSRDGRAKNEQFF.

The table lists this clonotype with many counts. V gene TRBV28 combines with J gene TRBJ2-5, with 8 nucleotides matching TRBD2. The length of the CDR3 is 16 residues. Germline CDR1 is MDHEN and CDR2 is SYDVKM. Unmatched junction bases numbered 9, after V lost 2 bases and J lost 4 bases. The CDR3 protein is CASSLTGRAWGETQYF. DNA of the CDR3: TGTGCCAGCAGTTTAACCGGGAGGGCCTGGGGAGAGACCCAGTACTTC.

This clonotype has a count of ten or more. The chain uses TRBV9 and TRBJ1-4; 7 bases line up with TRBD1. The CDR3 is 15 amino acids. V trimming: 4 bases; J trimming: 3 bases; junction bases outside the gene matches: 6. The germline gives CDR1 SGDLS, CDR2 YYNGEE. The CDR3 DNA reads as TGTGCCAGCAGCTCCTACAGGGGAGCTAATGAAAAACTGTTTTTT. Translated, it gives CASSSYRGANEKLFF.

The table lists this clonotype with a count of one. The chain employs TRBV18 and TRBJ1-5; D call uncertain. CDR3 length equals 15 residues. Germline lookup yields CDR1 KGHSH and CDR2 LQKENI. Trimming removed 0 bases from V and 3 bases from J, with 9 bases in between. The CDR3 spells CASSPPQVPNQPQHF. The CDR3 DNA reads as TGTGCCAGCTCACCACCGCAGGTCCCCAATCAGCCCCAGCATTTT.

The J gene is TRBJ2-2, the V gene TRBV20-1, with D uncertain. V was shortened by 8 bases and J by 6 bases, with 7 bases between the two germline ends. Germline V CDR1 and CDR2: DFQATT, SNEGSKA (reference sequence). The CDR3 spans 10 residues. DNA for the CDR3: TGCAGTACCCGGCCCGGGGAGCTGTTTTTT. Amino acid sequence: CSTRPGELFF.